The 21 T cell receptor beta chains below come from one sample, sequenced in a study of T-cell reconstitution after alpha-beta-depleted transplantation in children. Unique molecular identifiers were used to barcode this TCRbeta library. MiXCR, applied by TCRdb to the PCR reads, yields one record per CDR3 protein. Of 60,000 to 85,000 distinct CDR3 sequences detected, approximately 18% appear once; the ten largest clones hold 50% to 65%. The sample here was PBMCs, mostly from graft donor cells, taken 360 days after TCRalphabeta/CD19-depleted stem cell transplant. The origin of the receptors is a male patient under 10 years old who had a stem cell transplant for acute lymphoblastic leukemia, so the T cells may come from the graft donor.

The chain is built from TRBV5-1 and TRBJ2-7, with 9 nucleotides matching TRBD1. The germline CDR1 and CDR2 sequences are SGHRS and YFSETQ. Trimming at V came to 2 bases and at J to 5 bases, leaving 8 bases not matched to a gene. The CDR3 runs to 15 residues. The CDR3 coding sequence is TGCGCCAGCAGCTTACGGGACAGGGCCTACCACGAGCAGTACTTC. It codes for CASSLRDRAYHEQYF. Variable domain in full (rest from reference TRBV5-1 and TRBJ2-7): KAGVTQTPRYLIKTRGQQVTLSCSPISGHRSVSWYQQTPGQGLQFLFEYFSETQRNKGNFPGRFSGRQFSNSRSEMNVSTLELGDSALYLCASSLRDRAYHEQYFGPGTRLTVT.

This clonotype occurred many times. The chain combines TRBV10-3 with TRBJ2-2, with unresolved D. The CDR3 length is 15 residues. CDR1 is ENHRY and CDR2 is SYGVKD in the germline V gene. With 0 bases removed from V and 1 base from J, the gap between germline ends came to 6 bases. The CDR3 DNA reads as TGTGCCATCAGTGAGTCGTTGGGGAACACCGGGGAGCTGTTTTTT. Protein sequence: CAISESLGNTGELFF.

This clonotype was seen more than once but under ten times. The CDR3 nucleotides are TGCAGTGCGAGAAGAGGAGGGAGAGAGCAGTACTTC. Protein: CSARRGGREQYF. V and J are TRBV20-1 and TRBJ2-7; TRBD2 might be the D (6 bases). V lost 6 bases, J lost 7 bases, and 16 bases lay in between. The CDR3 has 12 amino acids. Per the germline V gene, CDR1 is DFQATT and CDR2 is SNEGSKA (reference sequence).

Details on this clonotype: One end of the junction does not line up with germline, which may come from a read error. This chain links TRBV12-3 or TRBV12-4 with TRBJ1-3; D is ambiguous. This CDR3 is built from 15 residues. CDR3 loop: CASRIAGGSGNTIYF. CDR3 coding DNA: TGTGCCAGCAGAATCGCGGGAGGGTCTGGGAACACCATATATTTT.

V is TRBV12-3 or TRBV12-4 and J is TRBJ1-6; no definite D call. The CDR3 has 13 residues. With 3 bases removed from V and 8 bases from J, the gap between germline ends came to 8 bases. CDR3 in amino acids: CASSLTTYSPLHF. As DNA, the CDR3 is TGTGCCAGCAGTTTGACAACCTATTCACCCCTCCACTTT.

This clonotype was seen a handful of times. The chain joins TRBV5-1 to TRBJ1-1, with D perhaps TRBD1 (5 bases). Trimming shortened V by 1 base and J by 4 bases, and 11 bases separated the two germline ends. Germline CDR1 and CDR2: SGHRS and YFSETQ. The CDR3 length is 14 residues. The chain's CDR3 is CASSLSPGGTEAFF. In DNA, the CDR3 is TGCGCCAGCAGCTTGTCGCCGGGGGGCACTGAAGCTTTCTTT.

The V gene is TRBV6-5, the J gene TRBJ1-1; D gene ambiguous. This CDR3 spans 15 amino acids. V lost 1 base, J lost 5 bases, and 14 bases lay in between. Germline V gene lookup returns CDR1 MNHEY and CDR2 SVGAGI. The CDR3 region has the DNA TGTGCCAGCAGTTACTGGGCGCAGCGGGGAACTGAAGCTTTCTTT. It translates to CASSYWAQRGTEAFF.

This chain links TRBV10-3 with TRBJ2-1; 7 positions match TRBD1. CDR1 and CDR2 from the germline V gene are ENHRY and SYGVKD. CDR3 length equals 12 residues. V trimming: 10 bases; J trimming: 10 bases; junction bases outside the gene matches: 10. The CDR3 sequence is CATLRQGREQFF. The CDR3 DNA sequence: TGTGCCACACTTCGACAGGGCAGAGAGCAGTTCTTC.

This chain joins TRBV9 and TRBJ2-5; TRBD2 matches 8 bases. The ends lost 0 bases at V and 5 bases at J; junction bases unmatched: 3. CDR1 is SGDLS, CDR2 YYNGEE, per germline. The CDR3 runs to 14 residues. The CDR3 region is CASSVGLAGETQYF. CDR3 DNA sequence: TGTGCCAGCAGCGTAGGCCTAGCGGGTGAGACCCAGTACTTC.

This clonotype showed up just a few times. The V call is TRBV20-1, the J call TRBJ1-5; a possible D gene is TRBD1 (5 bases). Germline lookup yields CDR1 DFQATT and CDR2 SNEGSKA (reference sequence). V lost 3 bases to trimming and J lost 9 bases, with 15 bases between them. The CDR3 loop spans 13 amino acids. CDR3 bases: TGCAGTGCTAGCCGGGTCCACGGGGGGCCCCAGCATTTT. Amino acid sequence: CSASRVHGGPQHF.

This chain connects TRBV5-1 to TRBJ2-5; D might be TRBD2 (6 bases). Trimming cost V 4 bases and J 1 base, with 17 bases left between them. This CDR3 has 16 residues. Germline-derived CDR1 and CDR2 are SGHRS and YFSETQ. The CDR3 region has the DNA TGCGCCAGCAGCGAGGGACTCCTAAGACTCCAAGAGACCCAGTACTTC. Translation: CASSEGLLRLQETQYF.

The rearrangement links TRBV5-1 to TRBJ2-3, with a weak D call TRBD2 (6 bases). Germline loops: CDR1 SGHRS, CDR2 YFSETQ. The CDR3 has 15 residues. The V and J ends lost 2 bases and 7 bases respectively, with 17 bases between them. This CDR3 is CASSFGLSEVYTQYF. CDR3 sequence (DNA): TGCGCCAGCAGCTTCGGACTATCCGAGGTATATACGCAGTATTTT.

This clonotype was seen only a few times. The chain links TRBV25-1 to TRBJ2-2; a weak D match, TRBD2 (6 bases). The CDR3 has 14 residues. The germline V and J ends were trimmed by 1 base and 6 bases, with 9 bases remaining between them. Germline V gene sequence: CDR1 MGHDK, CDR2 SYGVNS. The CDR3 here is CASSEFGGSGELFF. The DNA for the CDR3 is TGTGCCAGCAGTGAATTCGGAGGGTCCGGGGAGCTGTTTTTT.

This clonotype was found a few times. The chain combines TRBV5-1 with TRBJ2-3; possible D gene TRBD1, 7 bases. CDR1 SGHRS and CDR2 YFSETQ come from the germline V gene. The CDR3 has 16 residues. The V gene lost 1 base and the J gene lost 2 bases, with 14 bases spanning the gap. CDR3 in DNA: TGCGCCAGCAGCTTGATGACTAGGGGGCCCACAGATACGCAGTATTTT. It translates to CASSLMTRGPTDTQYF.

This clonotype was observed a handful of times. This chain joins TRBV6-5 and TRBJ2-3; tentative D call: TRBD2 (6 bases). From germline, CDR1 is MNHEY and CDR2 SVGAGI. The CDR3 consists of 14 residues. V lost 0 bases and J lost 5, with 9 bases in between. CDR3 protein: CASSYSTGVDTQYF. In DNA, the CDR3 is TGTGCCAGCAGTTACTCGACGGGGGTAGATACGCAGTATTTT.

The rearrangement uses TRBV5-1 and TRBJ2-3; D uncertain. The CDR3 sequence is 13 residues long. Deletions cut 0 bases from V and 2 bases from J, with 4 bases between. Germline-derived CDR1 and CDR2 are SGHRS and YFSETQ. CDR3 sequence: CASSLVNTDTQYF. CDR3 DNA: TGCGCCAGCAGCTTGGTGAACACAGATACGCAGTATTTT.

This clonotype has more than one count but fewer than ten. The chain recombines TRBV5-1 with TRBJ2-2; 8 bases match TRBD2. Germline assignment: CDR1 SGHRS and CDR2 YFSETQ. Unmatched junction bases numbered 8, after V lost 3 bases and J lost 4 bases. The CDR3 spans 16 residues. The CDR3 spells CASSWHTSGPTGELFF. The CDR3 DNA reads TGCGCCAGCAGCTGGCACACTAGCGGACCCACCGGGGAGCTGTTTTTT.

This chain joins TRBV6-5 and TRBJ2-6, with D unresolved. The CDR3 sequence is 16 residues long. CDR1 is MNHEY and CDR2 is SVGAGI in the germline V gene. The ends were cut back, 4 bases at V and 0 bases at J, with 10 bases in the middle. The CDR3 is CASSSTPRSGANVLTF. The CDR3 coding sequence is TGTGCCAGCAGTTCGACCCCGCGCTCTGGGGCCAACGTCCTGACTTTC.

This clonotype occurred a few times. The gene calls are TRBV29-1 and TRBJ2-7; no reliable D call. This CDR3 is built from 12 residues. Trimming cost V 4 bases and J 3 bases, with 10 bases left between them. Per the germline V gene, CDR1 is SQVTM and CDR2 is ANQGSEA. In DNA form, the CDR3 reads TGCAGCGTTGTGGCCCCGAGCTACGAGCAGTACTTC. This gives the protein CSVVAPSYEQYF.

This clonotype was counted only a few times. V and J are TRBV6-5 and TRBJ1-5; D unclear. Germline V CDR1 and CDR2: MNHEY, SVGAGI. The CDR3 is 15 amino acids. V lost 0 bases to trimming and J lost 0 bases, with 6 bases between them. CDR3 sequence (DNA): TGTGCCAGCAGTTACTCGATCATTAGCAATCAGCCCCAGCATTTT. This sequence encodes CASSYSIISNQPQHF.

In its sample, this clonotype was seen a few times. A read error may be the cause here, since a much bigger clone is one base away. The chain has TRBV5-1 and TRBJ2-3; D gene unclear. The CDR3 is made up of 11 amino acids. The V end lost 1 base, the J end lost 4 bases, and 1 base lay between the germline ends. Germline CDR1 SGHRS, CDR2 YFSETQ. CDR3 protein: CASSLPDTQYF. DNA for the CDR3: TGCGCCAGCAGCTTGCCAGATACGCAGTATTTT.